The 10 T cell receptor beta chains in this list originate from one sample, sequenced in a study of T cell responses to AZD1222 COVID-19 vaccine. Clones were read by immunoSEQ multiplex PCR, and TCRdb kept only the in-frame ones, dropping some. The profile shows around 190,000 clones, about nine tenths of them singletons. The sequences come from peripheral blood, collected 28 days after the second AZD1222 dose. These receptors all stem from an adult who received the AZD1222 COVID-19 vaccine.

The rearrangement joins TRBV9 to TRBJ2-3; D not certain. V lost 3 bases, J lost 0 bases, and 14 bases lay in between. The CDR3 is made up of 16 amino acids. Germline CDR1 is SGDLS and CDR2 is YYNGEE. The CDR3 spells CASSATGATSTDTQYF. The CDR3, as DNA: TGTGCCAGCAGCGCTACTGGAGCGACTAGCACAGATACGCAGTATTTT.

With regard to this clone: The sample contains more than one DNA sequence encoding this CDR3. V gene TRBV27 combines with J gene TRBJ2-7, with 8 bases lining up with TRBD1. The CDR3 runs to 14 residues. The V and J ends lost 2 bases and 3 bases, in that order; junction bases with no gene match: 3. Germline V lookup: CDR1 MNHEY, CDR2 SMNVEV (reference sequence). In nucleotides, the CDR3 is TGTGCCAGCAGTTTAACCGGGACAGGCTACGAGCAGTACTTC. It translates to CASSLTGTGYEQYF.

The V call is TRBV6-2 or TRBV6-3, the J call TRBJ1-6, with D unresolved. Deletions cut 4 bases from V and 0 bases from J, with 10 bases between. Germline V CDR1 and CDR2: MNHEY, SVGEGT. There are 16 residues in the CDR3. The DNA for the CDR3 is TGTGCCAGCAGTTCCCGGGCTATCTCCTATAATTCACCCCTCCACTTT. Translated: CASSSRAISYNSPLHF.

The chain has TRBV27 and TRBJ1-2; D ambiguous. The CDR3 is made up of 14 amino acids. The V and J ends lost 4 bases and 1 base respectively, with 10 bases between them. From germline, CDR1 is MNHEY and CDR2 SMNVEV (reference sequence). The CDR3 region is CASSSTTGNYGYTF. CDR3 in DNA: TGTGCCAGCAGTTCGACGACGGGTAACTATGGCTACACCTTC.

V gene TRBV27 combines with J gene TRBJ2-7; a weak D match, TRBD1 (5 bases). The germline V and J ends were trimmed by 3 bases and 5 bases, with 11 bases remaining between them. In germline, CDR1 is MNHEY, CDR2 SMNVEV (reference sequence). The CDR3 loop spans 13 amino acids. The CDR3 nucleotides read TGTGCCAGCAGTTTCCGGTGGGGCCACGAGCAGTACTTC. It encodes CASSFRWGHEQYF.

V is TRBV11-2 and J is TRBJ1-4; 9 nucleotides agree with TRBD1. V dropped 4 bases and J dropped 7; count of bases not matched to a gene: 10. Germline V gene sequence: CDR1 SGHAT, CDR2 FQNNGV. The CDR3 has 16 amino acids. This CDR3 is CASSSAPGQGAEKLFF. The CDR3 region has the DNA TGTGCCAGCAGCTCCGCGCCGGGACAGGGAGCTGAAAAACTGTTTTTT.

The V gene is TRBV24-1, the J gene TRBJ2-1; 11 bases line up with TRBD2. Per germline, CDR1 KGHDR and CDR2 SFDVKD. The length of the CDR3 is 15 residues. Trimming removed 6 bases from V and 7 bases from J; junction bases left unmatched: 7. The CDR3 coding sequence is TGTGCCACCAGTCATAGCGGGGGGGCCTCGAATGAGCAGTTCTTC. As protein: CATSHSGGASNEQFF.

The rearrangement uses TRBV4-2 and TRBJ1-3; D ambiguous. Germline CDR1 is LGHNA and CDR2 is YNFKEQ. V dropped 2 bases and J dropped 0 bases, with 8 bases sitting between them. The CDR3 extends over 15 amino acids. The chain's CDR3 is CASSQLGNSGNTIYF. CDR3 in DNA: TGTGCCAGCAGCCAATTAGGGAACTCTGGAAACACCATATATTTT.

The V and J genes are TRBV4-1 and TRBJ1-1, with 7 bases fitting TRBD1. The CDR3 runs to 16 residues. Germline lookup yields CDR1 MGHRA and CDR2 YSYEKL. Trimming cost V 5 bases and J 0 bases; bases outside gene matches: 9. This CDR3 is CASSSGTEFMNTEAFF. As DNA, the CDR3 is TGCGCCAGCAGCTCAGGGACAGAATTCATGAACACTGAAGCTTTCTTT.

This sequence joins TRBV18 and TRBJ1-6; 7 nucleotides agree with TRBD1. CDR1 and CDR2 (germline): KGHSH, LQKENI. Trimming at V came to 3 bases and at J to 6 bases, leaving 2 bases not matched to a gene. The CDR3 has 14 amino acids. The CDR3 is CASSPGTVNSPLHF. The CDR3 coding sequence is TGTGCCAGCTCACCCGGGACAGTTAATTCACCCCTCCACTTT.